Listed here are 19 T cell receptor beta chains from one sample, sequenced in a study of T-cell memory formation after mild COVID-19. Each CDR3 protein is one row after TCRdb ran MiXCR on the 5' RACE reads. Among hundreds of thousands of distinct CDR3 sequences listed, around a quarter were seen once. What was sequenced was PBMCs or a T cell subset sorted from them (not recorded which). These receptors were taken from an adult woman who had mild COVID-19 (a few samples of this study predate the infection). Cell type and time point are not known.

This rearrangement joins TRBV3-1 to TRBJ2-5; 7 bases match TRBD2. The germline gives CDR1 LGHDT, CDR2 YNNKEL (reference sequence). The CDR3 length is 14 residues. V shed 8 bases and J 1 base; nucleotides not matched to a gene: 7. Written as DNA, the CDR3 is TGTGCCAGCGAGGGCGGGAGAATCCAAGAGACCCAGTACTTC. Its translation is CASEGGRIQETQYF.

V is TRBV15 and J is TRBJ1-2, with D tentatively TRBD1 (6 bases). V lost 1 base and J 3 bases, leaving 15 bases between the germline ends. CDR1 is LNHNV and CDR2 is YYDKDF in the germline V gene (reference sequence). The CDR3 has 16 residues. The CDR3 here is CATSRASSTGYYGYTF. The CDR3 DNA reads TGTGCCACCAGCAGAGCGTCTTCCACAGGGTACTATGGCTACACCTTC.

This chain joins TRBV3-1 and TRBJ2-7; unclear D gene. The CDR3 contains 10 residues. The V and J ends lost 10 bases and 2 bases respectively, with 6 bases between them. Looked up from germline, CDR1 is LGHDT and CDR2 is YNNKEL (reference sequence). CDR3 DNA: TGTGCCACCTGCGCCTACGAGCAGTACTTC. Its protein product is CATCAYEQYF.

The V and J genes are TRBV10-3 and TRBJ1-4; D gene unclear. Germline V gene lookup returns CDR1 ENHRY and CDR2 SYGVKD. This CDR3 contains 13 residues. The V and J ends lost 11 bases and 10 bases respectively, with 20 bases between them. The CDR3 region has the DNA TGTGCCTCATCCGGGCTCAACGAAGGAAAACTGTTTTTT. Protein: CASSGLNEGKLFF.

The table lists this clonotype with a few counts. The chain joins TRBV6-1 to TRBJ2-3, with 8 bases fitting TRBD2. The germline gives CDR1 MNHNS, CDR2 SASEGT. This CDR3 is built from 14 residues. V lost 6 bases and J lost 1; bases outside the gene matches: 3. The DNA for the CDR3 is TGTGCCAGCAGAGTGACTAGCGGCACAGATACGCAGTATTTT. Translated: CASRVTSGTDTQYF.

The rearrangement joins TRBV11-2 to TRBJ2-3, with 9 bases matching TRBD2. V was clipped by 5 bases and J by 6 bases; unmatched bases: 12. The CDR3 spans 16 residues. CDR1 is SGHAT and CDR2 is FQNNGV in the germline V gene. CDR3 nucleotides: TGTGCCAGCAGCATGAGGGTTAGCGGGAGCAGGGATACGCAGTATTTT. Translated: CASSMRVSGSRDTQYF. The variable domain in full, with the rest retrieved from reference TRBV11-2 and TRBJ2-3, is EAGVAQSPRYKIIEKRQSVAFWCNPISGHATLYWYQQILGQGPKLLIQFQNNGVVDDSQLPKDRFSAERLKGVDSTLKIQPAKLEDSAVYLCASSMRVSGSRDTQYFGPGTRLTVL.

In its sample, this clonotype was seen a few times. J is TRBJ1-1 and V is TRBV5-1, with a possible D match to TRBD1 (6 bases). The length of the CDR3 is 15 residues. Germline V gene data show CDR1 as SGHRS and CDR2 as YFSETQ. The V end was cut by 5 bases, the J end by 1 base, with 15 bases between. In DNA form, the CDR3 reads TGCGCCAGCAGTCTTACCTTGACAGGGAACACTGAAGCTTTCTTT. This sequence encodes CASSLTLTGNTEAFF. The variable domain in full, completed from reference TRBV5-1 and TRBJ1-1, reads KAGVTQTPRYLIKTRGQQVTLSCSPISGHRSVSWYQQTPGQGLQFLFEYFSETQRNKGNFPGRFSGRQFSNSRSEMNVSTLELGDSALYLCASSLTLTGNTEAFFGQGTRLTVV.

This clonotype was counted a few times. This chain joins TRBV2 and TRBJ1-2; a weak D match, TRBD1 (5 bases). Germline V gives CDR1 SNHLY, CDR2 FYNNEI. Deletions cut 8 bases from V and 3 bases from J, with 16 bases between. The CDR3 length is 14 residues. The DNA for the CDR3 is TGTGCCAGCGCGCCCCTCAGGGACGACTATGGCTACACCTTC. Translation: CASAPLRDDYGYTF.

This chain links TRBV20-1 with TRBJ2-1; 8 positions match TRBD1. V was clipped by 5 bases and J by 2 bases; unmatched bases: 5. Germline-derived CDR1 and CDR2 are DFQATT and SNEGSKA (reference sequence). The length of the CDR3 is 14 residues. The CDR3 DNA follows: TGCAGTGCTGAAACAGGGGGGCCCTACAATGAGCAGTTCTTC. This gives the protein CSAETGGPYNEQFF.

The rearrangement joins TRBV7-9 to TRBJ2-3; no reliable D call. The V gene lost 3 bases and the J gene lost 2 bases, with 12 bases spanning the gap. The CDR3 loop spans 15 amino acids. CDR1 SEHNR and CDR2 FQNEAQ come from the germline V gene (reference sequence). As DNA, the CDR3 is TGTGCCAGCAGCTTGAGACAAAGCCCCACAGATACGCAGTATTTT. It yields the protein CASSLRQSPTDTQYF.

This clonotype appeared a few times. The chain joins TRBV7-2 to TRBJ2-7, with 7 bases that match TRBD1. Per the germline V gene, CDR1 is SGHTA and CDR2 is FQGNSA. This CDR3 region has 15 residues. After removal of 5 bases from V and 3 bases from J, the junction contained 10 bases not matched to a gene. The CDR3 nucleotides are TGTGCCAGCAGCCCCCGACTGGCAGGGGGCTACGAGCAGTACTTC. This sequence encodes CASSPRLAGGYEQYF.

This clonotype turned up a few times. This rearrangement joins TRBV27 to TRBJ2-1; D possibly matches TRBD1 or TRBD2 (5 bases each). Trimming left V 2 bases short and J 8 bases short, with 16 bases between. CDR3 length: 15 residues. The germline gives CDR1 MNHEY, CDR2 SMNVEV (reference sequence). The CDR3 region has the DNA TGTGCCAGCAGTTTACCCTCCGGGACGCGGGATGAGCAGTTCTTC. This translates into CASSLPSGTRDEQFF.

This clonotype has only a few counts. This sequence joins TRBV29-1 and TRBJ2-7, with D possibly TRBD1 on 6 matching bases. This CDR3 spans 15 amino acids. Germline assignment: CDR1 SQVTM and CDR2 ANQGSEA. The V and J ends lost 6 bases and 0 bases respectively, with 18 bases between them. Written as DNA, the CDR3 is TGCAGCGTCGAGAAGGTAGGGGGAGTCTCCTACGAGCAGTACTTC. This codes for CSVEKVGGVSYEQYF.

The rearrangement uses TRBV5-5 and TRBJ2-3; D might be TRBD2 (5 bases). CDR1 is SGHKS, CDR2 YYEKEE, per germline (reference sequence). The CDR3 loop spans 16 amino acids. V was cut by 0 bases and J by 6 bases, with 17 bases left in between. The CDR3: CASSLGSAPRTDTQYF. The CDR3 region has the DNA TGTGCCAGCAGCTTGGGTAGCGCTCCCAGGACTGATACGCAGTATTTT.

There are a few counts of this clonotype. V gene TRBV7-2 combines with J gene TRBJ1-2; D uncertain. Trimming removed 5 bases at V and 0 bases at J, with 16 bases between. The CDR3 length is 16 residues. The V gene's germline CDR1 is SGHTA and CDR2 FQGNSA. CDR3 DNA: TGTGCCAGCAGCCGGGAGAGACAAGCAGCTAACTATGGCTACACCTTC. It translates to CASSRERQAANYGYTF.

The chain recombines TRBV5-1 with TRBJ1-2; TRBD1 matches 10 bases. The V segment lost 4 bases and the J segment 4 bases; nucleotides outside the gene matches: 7. CDR3 length: 15 residues. Germline loops: CDR1 SGHRS, CDR2 YFSETQ. CDR3 sequence (DNA): TGCGCCAGCAGCCCGGAGACAGGGGGCGCCTATGGCTACACCTTC. Translation: CASSPETGGAYGYTF.

In this sample, this clonotype turned up a few times. The chain's CDR3 is CASRWGGAGELFF. In DNA form, the CDR3 reads TGTGCCAGCCGGTGGGGTGGAGCCGGGGAGCTGTTTTTT. The rearrangement links TRBV7-9 to TRBJ2-2; D is ambiguous. V shed 8 bases and J shed 6 bases, with 13 bases lying between them. This CDR3 contains 13 residues. Germline values: CDR1 SEHNR, CDR2 FQNEAQ (reference sequence).

Concerning this clonotype: A read error may produce the germline difference seen at one junction end. J is TRBJ2-5 and V is TRBV7-7; D might be TRBD1 (5 bases). Germline V gives CDR1 SSHAT, CDR2 FNYEAQ (reference sequence). The CDR3 totals 15 residues. CDR3 protein: CASSLSAGKRETQYF. In DNA, the CDR3 is TGTGCTAGCAGCCTCAGCGCAGGGAAAAGGGAGACCCAGTACTTC.

There are a few counts of this clonotype. V is TRBV5-6 and J is TRBJ2-1; a possible D gene is TRBD1 (5 bases). The CDR3 has 12 amino acids. Germline V gene sequence: CDR1 SGHDT, CDR2 YYEEEE. Trimming shortened V by 7 bases and J by 6 bases, and 11 bases separated the two germline ends. The CDR3 DNA follows: TGTGCCAGCTGGACACTTGCCAATGAGCAGTTCTTC. It encodes CASWTLANEQFF.